This T cell receptor beta chain emerged from a study of blood T cell repertoires in COVID-19. V was cut by 7 bases and J by 5 bases, with 11 bases left in between. The length of the CDR3 is 12 residues. Two negative PCRs, clearance, or symptom resolution characterized the recovered Cohort 3 donors. The assay was immunoSEQ multiplex PCR, and TCRdb's table has in-frame clones only and misses some. The data show around 390,000 clones, 80% to 90% seen once. The rearrangement joins TRBV12-3 or TRBV12-4 to TRBJ1-2; D unresolved. Sequencing was performed on PBMCs or T cells enriched from blood (not recorded which). This clonotype originated in a woman aged 50 to 60 who had recovered from COVID-19. DNA of the CDR3: TGTGCCAGCACCCTGACGGGATATGGCTACACCTTC. Translation gives CASTLTGYGYTF.